A single sample is the source of the 5 T cell receptor beta chains below, sequenced in a study of cytomegalovirus exposure and HLA in healthy donors. With 60 Vbeta and 13 Jbeta primers, the PCR was carried out. Profiled with immunoSEQ multiplex PCR; TCRdb holds only in-frame clones, not every one. This sample carries 150,000 to 200,000 clones, 60% to 80% of them seen once, and the ten largest clones take over 3%. The sequencing input was PBMCs. These receptors all stem from a female donor in good health and CMV-seronegative.

The V and J genes are TRBV19 and TRBJ1-1; the match to TRBD1 covers 7 bases. This CDR3 has 14 amino acids. The junction had 4 bases not matched to a gene; V was cut back by 6 bases and J by 0 bases. CDR1 is LNHDA and CDR2 is SQIVND in the germline V gene (reference sequence). The CDR3 loop reads CASRTGTVNTEAFF. The DNA of the CDR3 is TGTGCCAGTAGGACCGGGACAGTGAACACTGAAGCTTTCTTT.

This sequence joins TRBV5-1 and TRBJ1-2, with D perhaps TRBD1 (6 bases). The CDR3 is 16 residues long. Germline values: CDR1 SGHRS, CDR2 YFSETQ. V was trimmed by 3 bases and J by 3 bases, leaving 18 bases between them. CDR3 protein: CASSSRRTGRDYGYTF. The CDR3 DNA sequence: TGCGCCAGCAGCTCTCGCCGCACAGGGAGGGACTATGGCTACACCTTC.

The V and J genes are TRBV1 and TRBJ2-7; TRBD2 is the table's D call, not checked against the DNA. TRBV1 is classified as a pseudogene. The CDR3 contains 17 residues. The CDR3 region has the DNA TGCACCAGCAGCCAAGATAGGTACCTAGCGGGGCCCTACGAGCAGTACTTC. Its protein product is CTSSQDRYLAGPYEQYF.

The chain uses TRBV2 and TRBJ2-7; the D gene is possibly TRBD1 (6 bases). Trimming cost V 11 bases and J 7 bases, with 18 bases left between them. This CDR3 comprises 12 residues. The germline gives CDR1 SNHLY, CDR2 FYNNEI. In DNA form, the CDR3 reads TGTGCCTCTCGGGACACTTTTAGGGAGCAGTACTTC. As protein: CASRDTFREQYF.

Turning to this clone: One junction end disagrees with the germline gene, perhaps due to a read error. The chain couples TRBV7-7 to TRBJ2-5, with TRBD2 identical over 8 bases. Per germline, CDR1 SSHAT and CDR2 FNYEAQ (reference sequence). The CDR3 has 14 residues. CDR3 nucleotides: TGTGCTAGCAGCCATACTAGCGGTCAAGAGACCCAGTACTTC. Translating it yields CASSHTSGQETQYF. Full variable domain (rest looked up from reference TRBV7-7 and TRBJ2-5): GAGVSQSPRYKVTKRGQDVTLRCDPISSHATLYWYQQALGQGPEFLTYFNYEAQPDKSGLPSDRFSAERPEGSISTLTIQRTEQRDSAMYRCASSHTSGQETQYFGPGTRLLVL.